Below are 28 T cell receptor beta chains sequenced from a single sample in a study of regulatory T cells in long-lasting Graves disease. Time point indicated: newly diagnosed GD, antithyroid drugs for less than 3 months. Preparation of the TCR library used RNA extracted from PBMCs. TCR beta libraries were built with iRepertoire HTBI primers and Arm-PCR of CDR3 regions. MiXCR, applied by TCRdb to the multiplex PCR reads, yields one record per CDR3 protein. The data show 440,000 or so distinct CDR3 sequences, about a sixth seen once. These same records also appear under a second study, on T cells in Graves' hyperthyroidism and ophthalmopathy.

The specimen comprised peripheral blood mononuclear cells (PBMCs), sampled at new diagnosis, from a patient treated with antithyroid drugs. The source of these receptors is a woman under 40 with Graves disease.

This clonotype was seen repeatedly, ten times or more. The genes are TRBV30 and TRBJ1-5; D is unclear. This CDR3 region has 15 residues. V lost 1 base, J lost 2 bases, and 12 bases lay in between. CDR1 and CDR2 (germline): GTSNPN, SVGIG (reference sequence). For the CDR3, the DNA is TGTGCCTGGAGTGCGGGCGGTTACGGCAATCAGCCCCAGCATTTT. Translation gives CAWSAGGYGNQPQHF.

This clonotype was counted at least ten times. The chain employs TRBV20-1 and TRBJ2-3; D may be TRBD1 or TRBD2 (5 bases each). The V gene lost 0 bases and the J gene lost 5 bases, with 18 bases spanning the gap. This CDR3 region has 16 residues. Germline loops: CDR1 DFQATT, CDR2 SNEGSKA (reference sequence). CDR3 sequence: CSARDLRAQGLDTQYF. CDR3 in DNA: TGCAGTGCTAGAGATTTGAGGGCGCAGGGTCTAGATACGCAGTATTTT.

This chain joins TRBV29-1 and TRBJ2-1; 9 bases are shared with TRBD2. This CDR3 is 16 amino acids long. V shed 4 bases and J 2 bases; nucleotides not matched to a gene: 9. Germline assignment: CDR1 SQVTM and CDR2 ANQGSEA. CDR3 DNA: TGCAGCGTTGTAGGCCTAGCGGGAATCCCCTACAATGAGCAGTTCTTC. It yields the protein CSVVGLAGIPYNEQFF.

Regarding this clonotype: A much bigger clone sits one base away, suggesting this may be a read error. This sequence joins TRBV11-2 and TRBJ2-7; perhaps TRBD1 as D (8 bases). The CDR3 is 18 amino acids. V dropped 5 bases and J dropped 4 bases, with 27 bases sitting between them. In germline, CDR1 is SGHAT, CDR2 FQNNGV. The CDR3 protein is CASSQEGTGGRGLYEQYF. CDR3 bases: TGTGCCAGCAGCCAAGAGGGGACAGGAGGGAGGGGTCTTTACGAGCAGTACTTC.

There are many counts of this clonotype. The rearrangement uses TRBV6-1 and TRBJ2-1, with 11 bases fitting TRBD2. The CDR3 totals 16 residues. The germline V gene encodes CDR1 MNHNS and CDR2 SASEGT. V trimming: 5 bases; J trimming: 4 bases; junction bases outside the gene matches: 7. The CDR3 nucleotides read TGTGCCAGCAGTACCCCAACTAGCGGGAGTTACAATGAGCAGTTCTTC. It translates to CASSTPTSGSYNEQFF.

This clonotype showed up many times. The V call is TRBV30, the J call TRBJ2-2; D call uncertain. Germline loops: CDR1 GTSNPN, CDR2 SVGIG (reference sequence). The CDR3 has 12 residues. V was clipped by 3 bases and J by 8 bases, with 10 bases between them. The CDR3 loop reads CAWRPKAGELFF. The CDR3 DNA sequence: TGTGCCTGGAGGCCGAAGGCAGGGGAGCTGTTTTTT.

Concerning this clonotype itself: Germline is not matched at one junction end, which may reflect a read error. J is TRBJ2-2 and V is TRBV5-1; D gene ambiguous. This CDR3 region has 12 residues. CDR1 SGHRS and CDR2 YFSETQ come from the germline V gene. The DNA for the CDR3 is TGCGCCGGCAGCAAGGGCGCCGGGGAGCTGTTTTTT. It is translated as CAGSKGAGELFF.

Only a few counts were recorded for this clonotype. The chain carries TRBV7-9 and TRBJ1-5; D might be TRBD1 (6 bases). Germline-derived CDR1 and CDR2 are SEHNR and FQNEAQ (reference sequence). With 4 bases removed from V and 11 bases from J, the gap between germline ends came to 12 bases. There are 12 residues in the CDR3. The CDR3 nucleotides are TGTGCCAGCAGCTCCGAAGACAGGTCCCAGCATTTT. Translated, it gives CASSSEDRSQHF.

This clonotype was seen more than once but under ten times. This chain connects TRBV20-1 to TRBJ2-1; 13 bases match TRBD2. The trim removed 5 bases at V and 5 bases at J, leaving 3 bases unmatched. This CDR3 is built from 14 residues. In germline, CDR1 is DFQATT, CDR2 SNEGSKA (reference sequence). DNA of the CDR3: TGCAGTGCTGCCGGACTAGCGGGAGACAATGAGCAGTTCTTC. It translates to CSAAGLAGDNEQFF.

The J gene is TRBJ2-4, the V gene TRBV28; no firm D call. There are 15 residues in the CDR3. Germline-derived CDR1 and CDR2 are MDHEN and SYDVKM. V lost 5 bases and J lost 3, with 14 bases in between. CDR3 region: CASSDWSDDKNIQYF. In DNA, the CDR3 is TGTGCCAGCAGTGACTGGAGCGACGACAAAAACATTCAGTACTTC.

This clonotype was counted between two and nine times. This chain links TRBV27 with TRBJ2-1; 11 positions agree with TRBD2. The J segment lost 0 bases and the V segment lost 5 bases, leaving 9 bases of the junction unmatched. Germline lookup yields CDR1 MNHEY and CDR2 SMNVEV (reference sequence). CDR3 length equals 18 residues. The CDR3 reads CASSPTSGIYPSYNEQFF. The CDR3 region has the DNA TGTGCCAGCAGTCCGACTAGCGGGATTTACCCCTCCTACAATGAGCAGTTCTTC.

Many counts were recorded for this clonotype. CDR3 sequence reads: CASSRDYSFGSYEQYF. CDR3 sequence (DNA): TGTGCCAGCTCACGTGACTACTCATTCGGATCCTACGAGCAGTACTTC. This chain links TRBV18 with TRBJ2-7, with a possible D match to TRBD2 (5 bases). From germline, CDR1 is KGHSH and CDR2 LQKENI. The CDR3 is 16 residues long. Trimming shortened V by 4 bases and J by 1 base, and 17 bases separated the two germline ends.

This clonotype was counted many times. The rearrangement joins TRBV6-5 to TRBJ1-5, with D uncertain. Trimming removed 2 bases from V and 1 base from J, with 9 bases in between. CDR3 length: 15 amino acids. CDR1 is MNHEY and CDR2 is SVGAGI in the germline V gene. CDR3 amino acids: CASSYGSWSNQPQHF. The CDR3 coding sequence is TGTGCCAGCAGTTACGGGTCTTGGAGCAATCAGCCCCAGCATTTT.

This clonotype has a count of ten or more. The genes are TRBV20-1 and TRBJ2-7; weak D call: TRBD2 (5 bases). This CDR3 is built from 16 residues. Germline-derived CDR1 and CDR2 are DFQATT and SNEGSKA (reference sequence). Trimming took 3 bases from V and 2 from J, leaving 20 bases between them. The CDR3 loop is CSASAGRGRIAYEQYF. The CDR3 coding sequence is TGCAGTGCTAGCGCGGGTAGAGGGAGAATTGCCTACGAGCAGTACTTC.

This clonotype has a count of ten or more. The chain links TRBV20-1 to TRBJ2-7; possibly TRBD1 for D (5 bases). The V end lost 3 bases, the J end lost 3 bases, and 15 bases lay between the germline ends. The germline gives CDR1 DFQATT, CDR2 SNEGSKA (reference sequence). The CDR3 consists of 14 residues. The chain's CDR3 is CSARGPQDFYEQYF. The CDR3 DNA sequence: TGCAGTGCTAGGGGGCCGCAAGATTTCTACGAGCAGTACTTC.

This clonotype has a handful of counts. The chain recombines TRBV5-4 with TRBJ1-4; D may be TRBD1 (5 bases). Trimming left V 4 bases short and J 10 bases short, with 17 bases between. This CDR3 comprises 14 residues. Germline CDR1 and CDR2: SGHNT and YYREEE (reference sequence). The CDR3 sequence: CASSPTAKEGKLFF. CDR3 DNA: TGTGCCAGCAGCCCGACAGCTAAAGAAGGAAAACTGTTTTTT. Using reference TRBV5-4 and TRBJ1-4 for the parts outside the CDR3, the full variable domain is ETGVTQSPTHLIKTRGQQVTLRCSSQSGHNTVSWYQQALGQGPQFIFQYYREEENGRGNFPPRFSGLQFPNYSSELNVNALELDDSALYLCASSPTAKEGKLFFGSGTQLSVL.

There are many counts of this clonotype. The chain couples TRBV28 to TRBJ2-7; the match to TRBD1 covers 8 bases. The length of the CDR3 is 15 residues. Germline V lookup: CDR1 MDHEN, CDR2 SYDVKM. V gave up 5 bases and J gave up 0 bases; unmatched junction bases: 6. CDR3: CASSASGGPSYEQYF. CDR3 nucleotide sequence: TGTGCCAGCAGTGCCTCAGGGGGCCCCTCCTACGAGCAGTACTTC.

This clonotype was recorded many times. The chain combines TRBV7-9 with TRBJ1-1; D call uncertain. The CDR3 length is 12 residues. Germline V gene sequence: CDR1 SEHNR, CDR2 FQNEAQ (reference sequence). V dropped 7 bases and J dropped 1 base, with 7 bases sitting between them. CDR3 sequence: CASTEWNTEAFF. CDR3 nucleotides: TGTGCCAGCACCGAATGGAACACTGAAGCTTTCTTT. Supplemented by reference TRBV7-9 and TRBJ1-1, the full variable domain reads DTGVSQNPRHKITKRGQNVTFRCDPISEHNRLYWYRQTLGQGPEFLTYFQNEAQLEKSRLLSDRFSAERPKGSFSTLEIQRTEQGDSAMYLCASTEWNTEAFFGQGTRLTVV.

The V gene is TRBV20-1, the J gene TRBJ1-5; no reliable D call. V was trimmed by 3 bases and J by 5 bases, leaving 14 bases between them. Germline values: CDR1 DFQATT, CDR2 SNEGSKA (reference sequence). The CDR3 runs 14 residues. The CDR3 DNA reads as TGCAGTGCTAGGTCCTCGAGACTGGATCAGCCCCAGCATTTT. Translation gives CSARSSRLDQPQHF.

A few counts support this clonotype. V is TRBV5-8 and J is TRBJ1-5, with a tentative D call TRBD1 (5 bases). This CDR3 is built from 14 residues. The germline V and J ends were trimmed by 0 bases and 7 bases, with 11 bases remaining between them. Per the germline V gene, CDR1 is SGHTS and CDR2 is YDEGEE. The CDR3 reads CASSLVTGIQPQHF. CDR3 in DNA: TGTGCCAGCAGCTTGGTCACAGGTATCCAGCCCCAGCATTTT.

This clonotype was observed a handful of times. The chain links TRBV4-1 to TRBJ1-1; 10 bases map to TRBD1. Germline V lookup: CDR1 MGHRA, CDR2 YSYEKL. J gave up 2 bases and V 4 bases, and 7 bases lay outside the gene matches. The CDR3 loop spans 16 amino acids. Here the CDR3 reads CASSRTGTGDNTEAFF. The CDR3 DNA reads TGCGCCAGCAGCCGTACCGGGACAGGGGACAACACTGAAGCTTTCTTT.

The chain carries TRBV28 and TRBJ1-2, with D hard to call. Germline V gene sequence: CDR1 MDHEN, CDR2 SYDVKM. CDR3 size: 13 residues. The germline V and J ends were trimmed by 3 bases and 3 bases, with 8 bases remaining between them. The DNA for the CDR3 is TGTGCCAGCAGTTTTTCCCGGGACTATGGCTACACCTTC. It is translated as CASSFSRDYGYTF.

As to this clonotype: A much bigger clone sits one base away, suggesting this may be a read error. The rearrangement joins TRBV12-3 or TRBV12-4 to TRBJ1-4, with a tentative D call TRBD1 (6 bases). The CDR3 is 14 residues long. The V gene lost 2 bases and the J gene lost 5 bases, with 9 bases spanning the gap. CDR3 in amino acids: CASSLPDRNEKLFF. Here the CDR3 DNA reads TGTGCCAGCAGTTTACCCGACAGGAATGAAAAACTGTTTTTT.

Regarding this clonotype: Its ends do not fully match the called genes, so a read error is possible. The V gene is TRBV5-6, the J gene TRBJ1-1; D is ambiguous. The CDR3 contains 12 residues. Germline V lookup: CDR1 SGHDT, CDR2 YYEEEE. The CDR3 nucleotides are TGTACCAGCAGCTTGTACGTGGGGAAAGCTTTCTTT. This sequence encodes CTSSLYVGKAFF.

This clonotype was seen many times. The chain employs TRBV12-3 or TRBV12-4 and TRBJ2-1; TRBD2 aligns across 9 bases. The CDR3 is 15 amino acids. V was pared by 3 bases and J by 9 bases, with 9 bases of the junction left unmatched. CDR3 in amino acids: CASSFGASGDLEQFF. Here the CDR3 DNA reads TGTGCCAGCAGTTTTGGGGCTAGCGGGGACCTTGAGCAGTTCTTC.

The chain couples TRBV7-9 to TRBJ2-3, with 7 positions matching TRBD1. The ends lost 4 bases at V and 2 bases at J; junction bases unmatched: 3. Germline CDR1 is SEHNR and CDR2 is FQNEAQ (reference sequence). There are 14 residues in the CDR3. In DNA form, the CDR3 reads TGTGCCAGCAGCTCACAGGGGTACACAGATACGCAGTATTTT. This gives the protein CASSSQGYTDTQYF.

The chain uses TRBV2 and TRBJ2-1; D might be TRBD2 (6 bases). There are 15 residues in the CDR3. V was cut by 6 bases and J by 2 bases, with 14 bases left in between. The V gene's germline CDR1 is SNHLY and CDR2 FYNNEI. In DNA, the CDR3 is TGTGCCAGCAGGGTAAGCGGGTCCGCCTACAATGAGCAGTTCTTC. It translates to CASRVSGSAYNEQFF.

This clonotype was detected only a few times. V and J are TRBV6-4 and TRBJ2-3; 7 positions agree with TRBD1. The V gene's germline CDR1 is MRHNA and CDR2 SNTAGT. The length of the CDR3 is 14 residues. Trimming at V came to 0 bases and at J to 4 bases, leaving 1 base not matched to a gene. The DNA of the CDR3 is TGTGCCAGCAGTGACTCACAGGGGTCAGATACGCAGTATTTT. Translation: CASSDSQGSDTQYF.